These 31 T cell receptor beta chains came from one sample sequenced in a study of shared clonotypes between healthy human individuals. Here immunoSEQ multiplex PCR was the method, and the copy in TCRdb shows in-frame clones only, minus some. The sample contains just over 2,000,000 clones, approximately 95% of which appear only once. The sequencing input was naive CD4+ T cells sorted from blood. The subset was: CD45RA+ positively selected. All receptors come from a young man in good health.

This clone was seen repeatedly, ten times or more. V usage is TRBV9 and J usage is TRBJ1-5, with D unresolved. V lost 0 bases and J lost 7, with 14 bases in between. Germline CDR1 reads SGDLS; CDR2 reads YYNGEE. The CDR3 is made up of 15 amino acids. The CDR3 spells CASSVEAGVGQPQHF. CDR3 bases: TGTGCCAGCAGCGTAGAGGCGGGTGTCGGCCAGCCCCAGCATTTT.

This clone was counted once. In DNA, the CDR3 is TGTGCCAGCAGCTCGGGCAGGGTGGACGGGGCCAACGTCCTGACTTTC. This encodes CASSSGRVDGANVLTF. J is TRBJ2-6 and V is TRBV5-4, with D perhaps matching TRBD1 (5 bases). V was cut by 3 bases and J by 4 bases, with 14 bases left in between. The CDR3 consists of 16 residues. Germline V gene sequence: CDR1 SGHNT, CDR2 YYREEE (reference sequence).

This CDR3 is CASSPEAVSSYEQYF. In DNA, the CDR3 is TGTGCCAGCTCACCCGAGGCGGTCAGCTCCTACGAGCAGTACTTC. The V and J genes are TRBV18 and TRBJ2-7; D not certain. This CDR3 region has 15 residues. The germline V gene has CDR1 KGHSH and CDR2 LQKENI. V was clipped by 3 bases and J by 0 bases, with 12 bases between them.

The chain has TRBV6-5 and TRBJ2-1, with 9 bases that match TRBD2. Germline CDR1 MNHEY, CDR2 SVGAGI. With V trimmed by 9 bases and J by 10 bases, 10 bases remained unmatched. CDR3 length: 13 residues. The CDR3 DNA reads TGTGCCAGTATTCGAGGCGGGGGGGCGGAGCAGTTCTTC. Protein: CASIRGGGAEQFF.

The chain employs TRBV11-2 and TRBJ2-7; maybe TRBD1 (5 bases). The CDR3 has 14 residues. Germline CDR1 and CDR2: SGHAT and FQNNGV. The germline V and J ends were trimmed by 5 bases and 3 bases, with 14 bases remaining between them. The CDR3 DNA sequence: TGTGCCAGCAGCGCGCAGGGAAAAGGCTACGAGCAGTACTTC. It codes for CASSAQGKGYEQYF.

The DNA for the CDR3 is TGTGCCAGCAGTGCAGCGGGGACAGTCAATGAGCAGTTCTTC. This codes for CASSAAGTVNEQFF. The V call is TRBV27, the J call TRBJ2-1; D tentatively fits TRBD1 or TRBD2 (7 bases each). CDR1 and CDR2 (germline): MNHEY, SMNVEV (reference sequence). Trimming removed 5 bases from V and 6 bases from J, with 14 bases in between. This CDR3 comprises 14 residues.

V usage is TRBV2 and J usage is TRBJ1-2; D is possibly TRBD1 (5 bases). The CDR3 sequence is 14 residues long. Looked up from germline, CDR1 is SNHLY and CDR2 is FYNNEI. Trimming stripped 5 bases from V and 4 bases from J, with 14 bases between. The CDR3 loop is CASSPTGTSYGYTF. DNA of the CDR3: TGTGCCAGCAGTCCAACGGGGACCTCCTATGGCTACACCTTC.

The rearrangement joins TRBV29-1 to TRBJ2-2; a weak D match, TRBD1 (6 bases). The V end lost 6 bases, the J end lost 0 bases, and 14 bases lay between the germline ends. Germline V gives CDR1 SQVTM, CDR2 ANQGSEA. The CDR3 covers 15 residues. This CDR3 is CSVFPKGANTGELFF. Written as DNA, the CDR3 is TGCAGCGTCTTCCCGAAGGGGGCGAACACCGGGGAGCTGTTTTTT.

This chain uses TRBV5-4 with TRBJ1-4, with D uncertain. CDR1 and CDR2 (germline): SGHNT, YYREEE (reference sequence). CDR3 length: 15 amino acids. V dropped 0 bases and J dropped 8 bases, with 14 bases sitting between them. The CDR3 nucleotides read TGTGCCAGCAGCTTGGGTCGGGAGGCGGGAGAAAAACTGTTTTTT. It codes for CASSLGREAGEKLFF.

This clone was seen a single time. The CDR3 region is CASSPRVNTEAFF. The CDR3 nucleotides are TGTGCCAGCAGCCCCAGGGTGAACACTGAAGCTTTCTTT. V usage is TRBV11-2 and J usage is TRBJ1-1; possibly TRBD1 for D (5 bases). There are 13 residues in the CDR3. With 5 bases removed from V and 0 bases from J, the gap between germline ends came to 7 bases. Germline values: CDR1 SGHAT, CDR2 FQNNGV.

The genes are TRBV9 and TRBJ1-1; D is perhaps TRBD1 (5 bases). CDR3 length equals 15 residues. The V end lost 4 bases, the J end lost 0 bases, and 13 bases lay between the germline ends. Germline V gives CDR1 SGDLS, CDR2 YYNGEE. DNA for the CDR3: TGTGCCAGCAGCCGGAACGGACAACTGAACACTGAAGCTTTCTTT. Encoded protein: CASSRNGQLNTEAFF. The whole variable domain, filled in from reference TRBV9 and TRBJ1-1, reads DSGVTQTPKHLITATGQRVTLRCSPRSGDLSVYWYQQSLDQGLQFLIQYYNGEERAKGNILERFSAQQFPDLHSELNLSSLELGDSALYFCASSRNGQLNTEAFFGQGTRLTVV.

As regards this clone: This may stem from a read error, because a much larger clone lies one nucleotide away. The J gene is TRBJ2-7, the V gene TRBV29-1; possibly TRBD1 or TRBD2 for D (5 bases each). Trimming took off 4 bases at V and 6 bases at J, with 22 bases between the two ends. This CDR3 spans 15 amino acids. Germline CDR1 and CDR2: SQVTM and ANQGSEA. The CDR3 spells CSVGESGAAPGEQYF. The DNA for the CDR3 is TGCAGCGTTGGAGAATCCGGGGCCGCCCCCGGCGAGCAGTACTTC.

This chain joins TRBV11-2 and TRBJ1-4; no clear D gene. The CDR3 consists of 18 residues. Trimming stripped 1 base from V and 0 bases from J, with 15 bases between. Per germline, CDR1 SGHAT and CDR2 FQNNGV. The CDR3 DNA sequence: TGTGCCAGCAGCTTAGTAGGCGGCGGTCCTGCAACTAATGAAAAACTGTTTTTT. Amino acids: CASSLVGGGPATNEKLFF.

The chain has TRBV27 and TRBJ2-3; D is unresolved. V was cut by 3 bases and J by 5 bases, with 6 bases left in between. CDR3 length: 12 amino acids. The germline gives CDR1 MNHEY, CDR2 SMNVEV (reference sequence). The CDR3 sequence is CASSFRRDTQYF. CDR3 sequence (DNA): TGTGCCAGCAGTTTCCGGCGAGATACGCAGTATTTT.

The chain combines TRBV19 with TRBJ1-1; possibly TRBD1 for D (6 bases). With 8 bases removed from V and 1 base from J, the gap between germline ends came to 23 bases. Germline CDR1 is LNHDA and CDR2 is SQIVND (reference sequence). The CDR3 covers 17 residues. Here the CDR3 reads CASWGGGLQGPNTEAFF. CDR3 in DNA: TGTGCCAGTTGGGGCGGAGGTCTACAGGGCCCGAACACTGAAGCTTTCTTT.

This rearrangement joins TRBV4-3 to TRBJ2-1; 8 nucleotides align to TRBD2. This CDR3 comprises 17 residues. V shed 0 bases and J 4 bases; nucleotides not matched to a gene: 8. Germline V gives CDR1 LGHNA, CDR2 YSLEER. The CDR3 DNA reads TGCGCCAGCAGCCAAGATCTTACTAGCGGAGGATACAATGAGCAGTTCTTC. Translating it yields CASSQDLTSGGYNEQFF.

In DNA form, the CDR3 reads TGTGCCAGCAGTTCCCCAGCGAACTCCGAACATGAGCAGTTCTTC. It codes for CASSSPANSEHEQFF. The chain joins TRBV6-6 to TRBJ2-1; the D is unclear. With 4 bases removed from V and 8 bases from J, the gap between germline ends came to 18 bases. The CDR3 length is 15 residues. Germline values: CDR1 MNHNY, CDR2 SVGAGI (reference sequence).

The rearrangement uses TRBV5-1 and TRBJ2-5; 8 bases match TRBD1. The V segment lost 3 bases and the J segment 5 bases; nucleotides outside the gene matches: 6. The length of the CDR3 is 14 residues. The germline V gene encodes CDR1 SGHRS and CDR2 YFSETQ. Here the CDR3 reads CASSYRQGPETQYF. CDR3 DNA: TGCGCCAGCAGCTACCGACAGGGGCCGGAGACCCAGTACTTC.

CDR3 sequence (DNA): TGTGCCAGCAGCTTAACGGTCTTTCAGACTGAAGCTTTCTTT. This codes for CASSLTVFQTEAFF. The V and J genes are TRBV7-9 and TRBJ1-1; D gene ambiguous. Trimming shortened V by 2 bases and J by 5 bases, and 12 bases separated the two germline ends. Germline V lookup: CDR1 SEHNR, CDR2 FQNEAQ (reference sequence). The CDR3 is 14 amino acids. The entire variable domain, with the rest obtained from reference TRBV7-9 and TRBJ1-1, is as follows: DTGVSQNPRHKITKRGQNVTFRCDPISEHNRLYWYRQTLGQGPEFLTYFQNEAQLEKSRLLSDRFSAERPKGSFSTLEIQRTEQGDSAMYLCASSLTVFQTEAFFGQGTRLTVV.

The DNA for the CDR3 is TGTGCCAGCAGCCGTCGGACCTACGCAACTAATGAAAAACTGTTTTTT. Encoded protein: CASSRRTYATNEKLFF. V usage is TRBV5-6 and J usage is TRBJ1-4; no firm D call. V was cut by 4 bases and J by 0 bases, with 13 bases left in between. From germline, CDR1 is SGHDT and CDR2 YYEEEE. This CDR3 is built from 16 residues.

The rearrangement links TRBV6-5 to TRBJ1-5; the match to TRBD1 covers 10 bases. Germline V gene lookup returns CDR1 MNHEY and CDR2 SVGAGI. CDR3 length: 15 residues. J gave up 4 bases and V 6 bases, and 6 bases lay outside the gene matches. For the CDR3, the DNA is TGTGCCAGCAGGGGCACGGGACAGGGGAATCAGCCCCAGCATTTT. Translating gives CASRGTGQGNQPQHF.

The CDR3 DNA is TGCGCCAGCAGCCAAGATTCCGGGACTCTCAATCAGCCCCAGCATTTT. This encodes CASSQDSGTLNQPQHF. This rearrangement joins TRBV4-1 to TRBJ1-5, with TRBD1 as a possible D gene (5 bases). The V gene lost 0 bases and the J gene lost 3 bases, with 12 bases spanning the gap. Germline CDR1 is MGHRA and CDR2 is YSYEKL. The CDR3 has 16 amino acids.

The rearrangement links TRBV11-2 to TRBJ1-2; TRBD1 agrees at 7 bases. The CDR3 sequence is 16 residues long. Germline CDR1 reads SGHAT; CDR2 reads FQNNGV. V trimming: 5 bases; J trimming: 7 bases; junction bases outside the gene matches: 16. CDR3: CASSRSAGGRDIGYTF. The CDR3 nucleotides are TGTGCCAGCAGCCGGAGTGCAGGGGGGCGCGATATTGGCTACACCTTC.

This sequence joins TRBV29-1 and TRBJ2-7; TRBD2 matches at 8 bases. J gave up 2 bases and V 6 bases, and 12 bases lay outside the gene matches. The CDR3 covers 15 residues. The germline gives CDR1 SQVTM, CDR2 ANQGSEA. This chain's CDR3 is CSVRRGLELTYEQYF. The DNA for the CDR3 is TGCAGCGTAAGGAGGGGACTAGAACTAACCTACGAGCAGTACTTC.

The V gene is TRBV5-1, the J gene TRBJ1-2, with D unresolved. Germline CDR1 and CDR2: SGHRS and YFSETQ. V was pared by 0 bases and J by 4 bases, with 7 bases between. The CDR3 totals 13 residues. The CDR3 spells CASSLGSFYGYTF. CDR3 nucleotides: TGCGCCAGCAGCTTGGGCAGCTTCTATGGCTACACCTTC.

Remarks on this clone: The same CDR3 also results from other DNA sequences found in this sample. The J gene is TRBJ2-5, the V gene TRBV11-2; D unclear. The CDR3 covers 13 residues. The germline V gene encodes CDR1 SGHAT and CDR2 FQNNGV. Trimming stripped 1 base from V and 3 bases from J, with 6 bases between. CDR3: CASSLGLEETQYF. The DNA of the CDR3 is TGTGCCAGCAGCTTAGGATTAGAAGAGACCCAGTACTTC.

On this clone: The same CDR3 also results from other DNA sequences found in this sample. This chain uses TRBV19 with TRBJ1-4, with no clear D. Trimming stripped 4 bases from V and 5 bases from J, with 11 bases between. The CDR3 has 14 residues. Per the germline V gene, CDR1 is LNHDA and CDR2 is SQIVND (reference sequence). CDR3 nucleotide sequence: TGTGCCAGTAGTAACCGGGAGTTAAATGAAAAACTGTTTTTT. Its translation is CASSNRELNEKLFF.

The count of this clone is one. This sequence joins TRBV7-2 and TRBJ2-7; D may be TRBD2 (7 bases). Germline CDR1 SGHTA, CDR2 FQGNSA. This CDR3 is 15 amino acids long. V lost 2 bases and J 2 bases, leaving 13 bases between the germline ends. The CDR3 sequence is CASSLRGGGTYEQYF. The CDR3 DNA sequence: TGTGCCAGCAGCTTACGGGGAGGGGGAACCTACGAGCAGTACTTC.

CDR3 sequence reads: CASSERGGQDTQYF. In DNA form, the CDR3 reads TGTGCCAGCAGCGAGCGGGGGGGCCAAGATACGCAGTATTTT. The chain couples TRBV6-4 to TRBJ2-3; TRBD2 aligns across 10 bases. The CDR3 is made up of 14 amino acids. The junction had 5 bases not matched to a gene; V was cut back by 6 bases and J by 5 bases. In germline, CDR1 is MRHNA, CDR2 SNTAGT.

This rearrangement joins TRBV27 to TRBJ1-2; TRBD1 might be the D (5 bases). V lost 5 bases to trimming and J lost 1 base, with 8 bases between them. CDR1 and CDR2 from the germline V gene are MNHEY and SMNVEV (reference sequence). The CDR3 has 13 amino acids. CDR3 residues: CASSQGSNYGYTF. The CDR3 DNA reads TGTGCCAGCAGTCAGGGCAGTAACTATGGCTACACCTTC.

This clone was detected once. Other nucleotide sequences in the sample specify the same CDR3. This rearrangement joins TRBV5-1 to TRBJ2-5, with a weak D call TRBD2 (7 bases). Per the germline V gene, CDR1 is SGHRS and CDR2 is YFSETQ. CDR3 size: 14 residues. V was cut by 4 bases and J by 4 bases, with 14 bases left in between. CDR3 nucleotides: TGCGCCAGCAGCCCCGGGGGGCCTGGAGAGACCCAGTACTTC. Its protein product is CASSPGGPGETQYF.